This is a list of T cell receptor beta chains from one sample in a study of PD-1 blockade in mismatch repair-deficient tumors. Produced via immunoSEQ multiplex PCR; TCRdb's table is partial and in-frame only. This table has approximately 38,000 clones, about 85% appearing once. The material sequenced was peripheral blood, taken approximately 1.5 years after starting pembrolizumab. These receptors all stem from an adult with mismatch repair-deficient cancer. Both conserved end residues are trimmed from each CDR3.

V gene: TRBV2; J gene: TRBJ2-7; CDR3 protein: ASRDSSGSMVYEQY
V gene: TRBV27; J gene: TRBJ1-2; CDR3 protein: ASRGTVNYGYT
V gene: TRBV5-6; J gene: TRBJ1-5; CDR3 protein: ASSLMGYSNQPQH
V gene: TRBV27; J gene: TRBJ2-1; CDR3 protein: ASNPRAGGHNEQF
V gene: TRBV11-3; J gene: TRBJ2-1; CDR3 protein: ASSLRGSGNNEQF
V gene: TRBV6-1; J gene: TRBJ2-7; CDR3 protein: ASSEVSPPSGVYEQY
V gene: TRBV5-1; J gene: TRBJ1-2; CDR3 protein: ASSLDGDDYGYT
V gene: TRBV7-2; J gene: TRBJ2-5; CDR3 protein: ASSLVYSGRAGVY
V gene: TRBV5-4; J gene: TRBJ2-5; CDR3 protein: ASSVRGPLMETQY
V gene: TRBV15; J gene: TRBJ2-1; CDR3 protein: ATSRDAGAYNEQF
V gene: TRBV28; J gene: TRBJ1-2; CDR3 protein: ASSPKLYGYT
V gene: TRBV19; J gene: TRBJ2-2; CDR3 protein: ASSTRLAGGTGELF
V gene: TRBV19; J gene: TRBJ2-1; CDR3 protein: ASSIGTSELNEQF
V gene: TRBV28; J gene: TRBJ2-5; CDR3 protein: ASTRTRRGTGQETQY
V gene: TRBV5-4; J gene: TRBJ2-3; CDR3 protein: ASSLGQGGTDTQY
V gene: TRBV5-4; J gene: TRBJ2-7; CDR3 protein: ASSFFFGTGSYEQY
V gene: TRBV15; J gene: TRBJ1-1; CDR3 protein: ATSRVGDRGGTEAF
V gene: TRBV18; J gene: TRBJ1-4; CDR3 protein: ASSDRGTSEKLF
V gene: TRBV6-1; J gene: TRBJ1-2; CDR3 protein: ASAQGLDGYT
V gene: TRBV9; J gene: TRBJ2-2; CDR3 protein: ASSVSGSFGAGELF
V gene: TRBV14; J gene: TRBJ1-1; CDR3 protein: ASSAQGGTEAF
V gene: TRBV7-3; J gene: TRBJ2-2; CDR3 protein: ASSPWTNSGTGELF
V gene: TRBV7-2; J gene: TRBJ2-5; CDR3 protein: ASSLVGGTLGETQY
V gene: TRBV5-5; J gene: TRBJ1-5; CDR3 protein: ASSLASRGTVSNQPQH
V gene: TRBV27; J gene: TRBJ2-5; CDR3 protein: ASSKSPPGTSGLYQETQY
V gene: TRBV7-8; J gene: TRBJ1-1; CDR3 protein: ASSSGQSNTEAF
V gene: TRBV5-4; J gene: TRBJ2-3; CDR3 protein: ASSFVASTDTQY
V gene: TRBV5-1; J gene: TRBJ2-7; CDR3 protein: ASMLRGGYEQY
V gene: TRBV2; J gene: TRBJ1-2; CDR3 protein: ASARTEYGYT
V gene: TRBV7-2; J gene: TRBJ1-1; CDR3 protein: ASSLGTGEAF
V gene: TRBV5-6; J gene: TRBJ2-6; CDR3 protein: ASKKRSGANVLT
V gene: TRBV19; J gene: TRBJ1-3; CDR3 protein: ASSMGAGPGNTIY
V gene: TRBV5-5; J gene: TRBJ1-2; CDR3 protein: ASSLEGYGYT
V gene: TRBV2; J gene: TRBJ1-1; CDR3 protein: ASNRDSRVDTEAF
V gene: TRBV5-1; J gene: TRBJ2-7; CDR3 protein: ASSRGTDAEQY
V gene: TRBV19; J gene: TRBJ2-5; CDR3 protein: ASSIDDETQY
V gene: TRBV9; J gene: TRBJ2-3; CDR3 protein: ASSSGLAGVRTDTQY
V gene: TRBV27; J gene: TRBJ2-7; CDR3 protein: ASSRTRRGPYYEQY
V gene: TRBV15; J gene: TRBJ2-5; CDR3 protein: ATSSGTYQEAQY
V gene: TRBV5-5; J gene: TRBJ1-5; CDR3 protein: ASSSQGRLGQPQH
V gene: TRBV10-3; J gene: TRBJ2-7; CDR3 protein: AISEGLATVYEQY